These T cell receptor beta chains were read from a single sample in a study of radiation and T cells in renal cell carcinoma. Sequencing used immunoSEQ multiplex PCR; TCRdb keeps in-frame clones, though not all of them. The sample lists 150,000 to 200,000 clones; 88% were seen once. The material sequenced was blood, taken from a patient whose treatment included radiotherapy and nephrectomy. The origin of the receptors is a woman aged 45-65 years with renal cell carcinoma. The CDR3 runs from the conserved cysteine through the conserved F or W. A D gene is named only where the DNA matches it firmly. Clone size, where shown, is once, few, many, or a class for clones that have expanded.

j_call d_call clone_size v_call cdr3_nt cdr3_aa
TRBJ2-2 TRBD2 once TRBV10-3 TGTGCCATCAGAACCGGGACTAGCGGGGGGCTCGGGGAGCTGTTTTTT CAIRTGTSGGLGELFF
TRBJ2-7 TRBD1 NA TRBV9 TGTGCCAGCAGCGTAGGCGGACAGGGGGCCATCTACGAGCAGTACTTC CASSVGGQGAIYEQYF
TRBJ1-2 NA NA TRBV7-6 TGTGCCAGCAGCTTCAAAGCGGGACTGGGGTATGGCTACACCTTC CASSFKAGLGYGYTF
TRBJ2-7 TRBD1 NA TRBV29-1 TGCAGCGTTGAAGTCTTGGGGACAGGGAGGGCCCTCTACGAGCAGTACTTC CSVEVLGTGRALYEQYF
TRBJ1-2 NA once TRBV5-5 TGTGCCAGCAGCTTGGAGGAGCTCGCTAACTATGGCTACACCTTC CASSLEELANYGYTF
TRBJ2-7 TRBD1 NA TRBV6-4 TGTGCCAGCAGTGACTTGGACAGGGATCTCTACGAGCAGTACTTC CASSDLDRDLYEQYF
TRBJ1-3 NA NA TRBV9 TGTGCCAGCAGCCCCTCTGGAAACACCATATATTTT CASSPSGNTIYF
TRBJ1-5 NA NA TRBV21-1 TGTGCCAGCAGCAACGTTTCCGAGGGGGGTCCCCGGGACCATCAGCCCCAGCATTTT CASSNVSEGGPRDHQPQHF
TRBJ2-3 TRBD2 NA TRBV11-2 TGTGCCAGCAGGACTAGCGGGGGGTGGGATACGCAGTATTTT CASRTSGGWDTQYF
TRBJ2-1 TRBD2 NA TRBV7-2 TGTGCCAGCAGCTTAGCCAGGACTAGCGGGGGGGGAGAGCAGTTCTTC CASSLARTSGGGEQFF
TRBJ1-1 NA NA TRBV14 TGTGCCAGCAGCCAAGAAGGCTGGCCGAATGAAGCTTTCTTT CASSQEGWPNEAFF